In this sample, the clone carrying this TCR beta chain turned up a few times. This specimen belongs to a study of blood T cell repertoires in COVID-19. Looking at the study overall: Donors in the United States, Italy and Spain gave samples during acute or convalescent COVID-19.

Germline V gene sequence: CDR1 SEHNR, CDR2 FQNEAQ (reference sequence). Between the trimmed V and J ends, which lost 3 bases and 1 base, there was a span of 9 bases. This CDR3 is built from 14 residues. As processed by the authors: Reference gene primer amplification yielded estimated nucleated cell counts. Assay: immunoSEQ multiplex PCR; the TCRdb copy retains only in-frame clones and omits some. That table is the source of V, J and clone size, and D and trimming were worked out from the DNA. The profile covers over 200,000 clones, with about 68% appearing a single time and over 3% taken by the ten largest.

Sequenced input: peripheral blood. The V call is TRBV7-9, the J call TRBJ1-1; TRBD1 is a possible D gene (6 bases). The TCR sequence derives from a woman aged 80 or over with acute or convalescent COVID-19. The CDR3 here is CASSFGQSNTEAFF. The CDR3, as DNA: TGTGCCAGCAGCTTTGGACAGTCGAACACTGAAGCTTTCTTT.